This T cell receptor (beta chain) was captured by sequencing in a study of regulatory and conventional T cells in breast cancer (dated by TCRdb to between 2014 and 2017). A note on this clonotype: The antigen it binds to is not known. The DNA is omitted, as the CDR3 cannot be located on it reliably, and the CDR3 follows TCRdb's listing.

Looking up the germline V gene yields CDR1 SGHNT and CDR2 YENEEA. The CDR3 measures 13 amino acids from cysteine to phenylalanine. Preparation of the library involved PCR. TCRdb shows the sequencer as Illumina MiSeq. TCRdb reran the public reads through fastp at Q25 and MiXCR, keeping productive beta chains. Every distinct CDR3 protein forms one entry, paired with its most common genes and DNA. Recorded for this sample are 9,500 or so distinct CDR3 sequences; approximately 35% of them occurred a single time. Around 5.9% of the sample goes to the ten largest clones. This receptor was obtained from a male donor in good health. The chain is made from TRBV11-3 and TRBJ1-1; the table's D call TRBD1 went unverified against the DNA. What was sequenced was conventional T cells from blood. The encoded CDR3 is CASSFGAGTEAFF.